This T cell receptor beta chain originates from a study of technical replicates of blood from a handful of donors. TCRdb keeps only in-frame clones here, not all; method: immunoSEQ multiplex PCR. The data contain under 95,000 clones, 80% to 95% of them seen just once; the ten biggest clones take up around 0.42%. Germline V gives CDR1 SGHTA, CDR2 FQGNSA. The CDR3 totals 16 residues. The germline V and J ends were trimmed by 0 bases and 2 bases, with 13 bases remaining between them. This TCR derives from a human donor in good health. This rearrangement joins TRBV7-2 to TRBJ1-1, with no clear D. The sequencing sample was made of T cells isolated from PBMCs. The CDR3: CASSLAPSVFNTEAFF. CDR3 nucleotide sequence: TGTGCCAGCAGCTTAGCCCCCAGCGTATTTAACACTGAAGCTTTCTTT.